The 20 T cell receptor beta chains below come from one sample, sequenced in a study of T cells in localized non-small cell lung cancer. Generated by immunoSEQ multiplex PCR, the TCRdb table keeps only in-frame clones and is missing some. The data contain 3,400 or so clones, 25% to 35% of them seen just once; the ten biggest clones take up over 7.5%. Sample: lung tumor tissue, taken before any cancer treatment. These receptors came from a male donor at least 60 years old with stage I lung adenocarcinoma.

The J gene is TRBJ1-1, the V gene TRBV6-8; D gene ambiguous. There are 12 residues in the CDR3. Trimming took 1 base from V and 3 from J, leaving 3 bases between them. The germline gives CDR1 MNHGY, CDR2 SAAAGT. CDR3 sequence: CASSYWYTEAFF. The CDR3, as DNA: TGTGCCAGCAGTTACTGGTACACTGAAGCTTTCTTT.

This clone is labeled medium-sized. This chain connects TRBV6-8 to TRBJ1-1; tentatively, D is TRBD1 (5 bases). V was shortened by 2 bases and J by 5 bases, with 9 bases between the two germline ends. The CDR3 has 13 amino acids. Germline V gene data show CDR1 as MNHGY and CDR2 as SAAAGT. CDR3 sequence: CASSYRGETEAFF. For the CDR3, the DNA is TGTGCCAGCAGTTACAGGGGAGAGACTGAAGCTTTCTTT.

The chain links TRBV29-1 to TRBJ1-2, with TRBD1 as a possible D gene (6 bases). The germline CDR1 and CDR2 sequences are SQVTM and ANQGSEA. V was cut by 6 bases and J by 2 bases, with 13 bases left in between. The CDR3 spans 13 residues. CDR3 region: CSVGDNKNYGYTF. The CDR3 DNA sequence: TGCAGCGTCGGGGACAATAAAAACTATGGCTACACCTTC.

The sample holds a few counts of this clone. The V call is TRBV9, the J call TRBJ1-4, with TRBD1 matching over 10 bases. The CDR3 length is 15 residues. Germline assignment: CDR1 SGDLS and CDR2 YYNGEE. With V trimmed by 4 bases and J by 6 bases, 6 bases remained unmatched. The CDR3 loop reads CASSPEGQGYEKLFF. CDR3 coding DNA: TGTGCCAGCAGCCCAGAGGGACAGGGGTATGAAAAACTGTTTTTT.

This clone was seen a few times. This chain joins TRBV28 and TRBJ2-5; 10 bases fit TRBD2. The V segment lost 10 bases and the J segment 4 bases; nucleotides outside the gene matches: 6. Looked up from germline, CDR1 is MDHEN and CDR2 is SYDVKM. This CDR3 region has 13 residues. The CDR3 reads CATATSGLETQYF. CDR3 DNA: TGTGCCACAGCGACTAGCGGGTTAGAGACCCAGTACTTC.

Within the sample, this clone is medium-sized. This sequence joins TRBV7-7 and TRBJ2-1; 10 positions match TRBD2. This CDR3 region has 15 residues. Trimming at V came to 5 bases and at J to 4 bases, leaving 5 bases not matched to a gene. The V gene's germline CDR1 is SSHAT and CDR2 FNYEAQ (reference sequence). The CDR3 reads CASSPSGGPYNEQFF. The CDR3 nucleotides are TGTGCCAGCAGCCCTAGCGGGGGTCCTTACAATGAGCAGTTCTTC.

This clone was observed a handful of times. The V gene is TRBV9, the J gene TRBJ1-1; the D is unclear. Trimming pared 7 bases from V and 0 bases from J, leaving 10 bases between. The CDR3 totals 13 residues. Germline CDR1 SGDLS, CDR2 YYNGEE. DNA for the CDR3: TGTGCCAGCCCCGGGCCCATGAACACTGAAGCTTTCTTT. It encodes CASPGPMNTEAFF.

The chain has TRBV19 and TRBJ1-2; D gene unclear. The CDR3 contains 14 residues. Germline loops: CDR1 LNHDA, CDR2 SQIVND (reference sequence). With 7 bases removed from V and 4 bases from J, the gap between germline ends came to 16 bases. The DNA for the CDR3 is TGTGCCAGTACCCTCCCCTCAGTCGGCTATGGCTACACCTTC. This codes for CASTLPSVGYGYTF.

This clone rates as medium-sized. This chain joins TRBV6-8 and TRBJ1-5; D perhaps matches TRBD1 (6 bases). The CDR3 contains 15 residues. V was shortened by 8 bases and J by 7 bases, with 21 bases between the two germline ends. Germline CDR1 MNHGY, CDR2 SAAAGT. The CDR3 protein is CASRRDNRDSQPQHF. The DNA for the CDR3 is TGTGCCAGCCGGAGGGACAACAGGGATAGCCAGCCCCAGCATTTT.

This sequence joins TRBV6-8 and TRBJ2-7; 7 positions match TRBD1. The CDR3 has 15 residues. Per the germline V gene, CDR1 is MNHGY and CDR2 is SAAAGT. V shed 6 bases, J shed 6 bases, and the junction held 14 bases outside the gene matches. The CDR3 region is CASRPLTRGRFEQYF. For the CDR3, the DNA is TGTGCCAGCAGACCGCTGACCAGGGGGAGATTCGAGCAGTACTTC.

V is TRBV19 and J is TRBJ2-1; 7 bases line up with TRBD2. CDR3 length equals 16 residues. Per the germline V gene, CDR1 is LNHDA and CDR2 is SQIVND (reference sequence). V was pared by 3 bases and J by 4 bases, with 9 bases of the junction left unmatched. The CDR3 DNA follows: TGTGCCAGTAGTATGATTTTGGGGGGGTTTTACAATGAGCAGTTCTTC. Translating gives CASSMILGGFYNEQFF. The variable domain in full, with the rest retrieved from reference TRBV19 and TRBJ2-1, is DGGITQSPKYLFRKEGQNVTLSCEQNLNHDAMYWYRQDPGQGLRLIYYSQIVNDFQKGDIAEGYSVSREKKESFPLTVTSAQKNPTAFYLCASSMILGGFYNEQFFGPGTRLTVL.

The genes are TRBV30 and TRBJ1-2, with 8 bases fitting TRBD1. Germline CDR1 GTSNPN, CDR2 SVGIG (reference sequence). This CDR3 comprises 12 residues. Unmatched junction bases numbered 5, after V lost 7 bases and J lost 4 bases. CDR3 DNA sequence: TGTGCCTCTGACAGGGGACCCTATGGCTACACCTTC. This gives the protein CASDRGPYGYTF.

This clone was counted between two and nine times. The rearrangement links TRBV9 to TRBJ1-3; D ambiguous. Germline V gene sequence: CDR1 SGDLS, CDR2 YYNGEE. V lost 4 bases and J 7 bases, leaving 18 bases between the germline ends. The CDR3 contains 15 residues. The CDR3 DNA sequence: TGTGCCAGCAGCAAGGAGGCCGTAAGAATGAACACCATATATTTT. It encodes CASSKEAVRMNTIYF.

This clone appeared a few times. The genes are TRBV19 and TRBJ2-1; D is uncertain. Germline V gives CDR1 LNHDA, CDR2 SQIVND (reference sequence). CDR3 size: 15 residues. Trimming pared 7 bases from V and 0 bases from J, leaving 13 bases between. The CDR3 DNA reads TGTGCCAGTAATCTTTATGCGAGCTCCTACAATGAGCAGTTCTTC. Residues: CASNLYASSYNEQFF. Filled out from reference TRBV19 and TRBJ2-1, the complete variable domain reads DGGITQSPKYLFRKEGQNVTLSCEQNLNHDAMYWYRQDPGQGLRLIYYSQIVNDFQKGDIAEGYSVSREKKESFPLTVTSAQKNPTAFYLCASNLYASSYNEQFFGPGTRLTVL.

By share, this clone ranks as medium-sized. The CDR3 spells CASSFTLGTGTNYGYTF. In DNA form, the CDR3 reads TGTGCCAGCAGCTTCACCCTGGGGACAGGGACTAACTATGGCTACACCTTC. The rearrangement uses TRBV11-3 and TRBJ1-2; 9 positions match TRBD1. Germline CDR1 SGHNT, CDR2 YENEEA. The CDR3 has 17 residues. V shed 3 bases and J 0 bases; nucleotides not matched to a gene: 8.

The chain is built from TRBV18 and TRBJ2-2; no clear D gene. CDR3 length equals 14 residues. The V gene lost 1 base and the J gene lost 0 bases, with 3 bases spanning the gap. The germline CDR1 and CDR2 sequences are KGHSH and LQKENI. Written as DNA, the CDR3 is TGTGCCAGCTCACCACAATCGAACACCGGGGAGCTGTTTTTT. It yields the protein CASSPQSNTGELFF.

This clone is medium-sized (0.01 to 0.1%). The DNA ends 1 residue before the CDR3 does, and the rest of the CDR3 is filled in from the germline J gene. V usage is TRBV10-3 and J usage is TRBJ1-2; 7 nucleotides agree with TRBD1. The CDR3 is 13 amino acids. CDR1 is ENHRY, CDR2 SYGVKD, per germline. Germline trimming cut 0 bases from V and 6 bases from J; bases unmatched to any gene: 1. The sequenced part of the CDR3 DNA is TGTGCCATCAGTGAGTCGACAGGGAATGGCTACACC. It yields the protein CAISESTGNGYT. The whole CDR3 protein is CAISESTGNGYTF.

The V call is TRBV6-8, the J call TRBJ2-7; 14 bases fit TRBD2. Losses at the gene ends were 0 bases for V and 12 bases for J; bases not matched to a gene: 7. The CDR3 totals 15 residues. The germline CDR1 and CDR2 sequences are MNHGY and SAAAGT. CDR3 DNA: TGTGCCAGCAGTTACTCCCTCGGGACTAGCGGGGGAATGTACGTC. It encodes CASSYSLGTSGGMYV.

By share, this clone ranks as medium-sized. The chain uses TRBV6-8 and TRBJ2-2; D not resolved. Germline CDR1 is MNHGY and CDR2 is SAAAGT. Trimming stripped 5 bases from V and 6 bases from J, with 7 bases between. The CDR3 spans 12 residues. As DNA, the CDR3 is TGTGCCAGCAGTACCATCCCCGGGGAGCTGTTTTTT. This encodes CASSTIPGELFF.

The chain employs TRBV4-1 and TRBJ2-5; D remains ambiguous. The germline V gene has CDR1 MGHRA and CDR2 YSYEKL. The CDR3 has 16 residues. The germline V and J ends were trimmed by 3 bases and 1 base, with 15 bases remaining between them. CDR3 region: CASSHTPGLTQETQYF. The CDR3 coding sequence is TGCGCCAGCAGCCATACTCCGGGCCTAACCCAAGAGACCCAGTACTTC.